The 26 T cell receptor beta chains below come from one sample, sequenced in a study of T cell responses to AZD1222 COVID-19 vaccine. Sequencing was performed with immunoSEQ multiplex PCR; in TCRdb, only in-frame clones are kept and a portion is missing. The data hold some 130,000 clones, with around 90% observed a single time. Here the sequenced sample was peripheral blood, taken on day 0 of AZD1222 vaccination. These receptors originate from an adult in good health.

The chain carries TRBV5-1 and TRBJ1-1; no definite D call. The germline V and J ends were trimmed by 0 bases and 5 bases, with 8 bases remaining between them. The CDR3 has 13 residues. Per the germline V gene, CDR1 is SGHRS and CDR2 is YFSETQ. This chain's CDR3 is CASSLAAETEAFF. CDR3 nucleotides: TGCGCCAGCAGCTTGGCCGCAGAGACTGAAGCTTTCTTT.

V and J are TRBV30 and TRBJ2-3, with D unclear. The CDR3 contains 10 residues. CDR1 and CDR2 from the germline V gene are GTSNPN and SVGIG (reference sequence). V lost 3 bases and J 8 bases, leaving 6 bases between the germline ends. The CDR3 coding sequence is TGTGCCTGGAGCAGGATTACGCAGTATTTT. It yields the protein CAWSRITQYF.

The chain joins TRBV7-9 to TRBJ2-1; the D gene could be TRBD1 or TRBD2 (5 bases each). Trimming pared 2 bases from V and 0 bases from J, leaving 14 bases between. Germline loops: CDR1 SEHNR, CDR2 FQNEAQ (reference sequence). The CDR3 runs 17 residues. The CDR3 region is CASSLPPGRSSYNEQFF. The CDR3 DNA reads TGTGCCAGCAGCTTACCCCCGGGACGAAGCTCCTACAATGAGCAGTTCTTC. Variable domain in full (rest from reference TRBV7-9 and TRBJ2-1): DTGVSQNPRHKITKRGQNVTFRCDPISEHNRLYWYRQTLGQGPEFLTYFQNEAQLEKSRLLSDRFSAERPKGSFSTLEIQRTEQGDSAMYLCASSLPPGRSSYNEQFFGPGTRLTVL.

The rearrangement joins TRBV4-3 to TRBJ1-1, with 12 nucleotides matching TRBD1. V was pared by 5 bases and J by 6 bases, with 7 bases of the junction left unmatched. This CDR3 is built from 15 residues. Germline V gene data show CDR1 as LGHNA and CDR2 as YSLEER. The CDR3 spells CASSAWDRGHSEAFF. CDR3 nucleotide sequence: TGCGCCAGCAGCGCGTGGGACAGGGGGCATTCTGAAGCTTTCTTT.

In its sample, this clone was seen once. V and J are TRBV7-9 and TRBJ1-2, with TRBD1 as a possible D gene (5 bases). The CDR3 has 16 amino acids. CDR1 is SEHNR and CDR2 is FQNEAQ in the germline V gene (reference sequence). The V and J ends lost 3 bases and 3 bases respectively, with 17 bases between them. The CDR3: CASSFEHRGSDYGYTF. CDR3 coding DNA: TGTGCCAGCAGCTTTGAGCACCGGGGGTCGGACTATGGCTACACCTTC.

The V and J genes are TRBV11-2 and TRBJ1-3; D not resolved. The CDR3 length is 16 residues. V gave up 4 bases and J gave up 3 bases, with 16 bases separating them. Germline V gene lookup returns CDR1 SGHAT and CDR2 FQNNGV. The CDR3 nucleotides read TGTGCCAGCAGCTACCCCCGGGTTCCAGATGGAAACACCATATATTTT. Translation gives CASSYPRVPDGNTIYF.

In its sample, this clone was seen once. The V call is TRBV18, the J call TRBJ1-3; 7 positions match TRBD1. The CDR3 runs to 17 residues. Per germline, CDR1 KGHSH and CDR2 LQKENI. The J segment lost 0 bases and the V segment lost 1 base, leaving 6 bases of the junction unmatched. The CDR3 here is CASSPLTGTASGNTIYF. DNA for the CDR3: TGTGCCAGCTCACCACTTACCGGGACAGCCTCTGGAAACACCATATATTTT.

The chain has TRBV2 and TRBJ2-5; 10 nucleotides match TRBD2. There are 14 residues in the CDR3. The ends lost 5 bases at V and 8 bases at J; junction bases unmatched: 8. The V gene's germline CDR1 is SNHLY and CDR2 FYNNEI. The CDR3 region is CASSPTSGAPTQYF. CDR3 DNA: TGTGCCAGCAGTCCCACTAGCGGGGCTCCCACCCAGTACTTC.

The rearrangement links TRBV9 to TRBJ1-4; TRBD1 might be the D (5 bases). From germline, CDR1 is SGDLS and CDR2 YYNGEE. The CDR3 sequence is 15 residues long. Trimming removed 0 bases from V and 7 bases from J, with 13 bases in between. Written as DNA, the CDR3 is TGTGCCAGCAGCGTAGCTCAGGGTTTCCGTGAAAAACTGTTTTTT. Its protein product is CASSVAQGFREKLFF.

V gene TRBV11-2 combines with J gene TRBJ2-2, with D unresolved. Germline V gene sequence: CDR1 SGHAT, CDR2 FQNNGV. The ends were cut back, 6 bases at V and 0 bases at J, with 11 bases in the middle. The CDR3 contains 15 residues. The CDR3 protein is CASRAGPTNTGELFF. CDR3 sequence (DNA): TGTGCCAGCAGAGCCGGGCCCACGAACACCGGGGAGCTGTTTTTT. Using reference TRBV11-2 and TRBJ2-2 for the parts outside the CDR3, the full variable domain is EAGVAQSPRYKIIEKRQSVAFWCNPISGHATLYWYQQILGQGPKLLIQFQNNGVVDDSQLPKDRFSAERLKGVDSTLKIQPAKLEDSAVYLCASRAGPTNTGELFFGEGSRLTVL.

The CDR3 protein is CASRSDGGTIAGELFF. The CDR3 DNA follows: TGTGCCAGCAGATCAGATGGAGGCACCATCGCCGGGGAGCTGTTTTTT. This chain connects TRBV7-8 to TRBJ2-2; TRBD2 is a possible D gene (5 bases). The CDR3 has 16 residues. V lost 6 bases and J 6 bases, leaving 20 bases between the germline ends. Germline values: CDR1 SGHVS, CDR2 FQNEAQ. Supplemented by reference TRBV7-8 and TRBJ2-2, the full variable domain reads GAGVSQSPRYKVAKRGQDVALRCDPISGHVSLFWYQQALGQGPEFLTYFQNEAQLDKSGLPSDRFFAERPEGSVSTLKIQRTQQEDSAVYLCASRSDGGTIAGELFFGEGSRLTVL.

The chain has TRBV4-1 and TRBJ1-1; D call uncertain. Germline CDR1 MGHRA, CDR2 YSYEKL. CDR3 length equals 12 residues. V was shortened by 4 bases and J by 1 base, with 4 bases between the two germline ends. CDR3 in amino acids: CASSRENTEAFF. The CDR3 DNA sequence: TGCGCCAGCAGCCGAGAGAACACTGAAGCTTTCTTT.

This clone qualifies as medium-sized (0.01 to 0.1%). The chain is built from TRBV5-6 and TRBJ1-5; the D gene is possibly TRBD1 (5 bases). Germline V gene lookup returns CDR1 SGHDT and CDR2 YYEEEE. The V end was cut by 3 bases, the J end by 8 bases, with 15 bases between. CDR3 size: 14 residues. The CDR3, as DNA: TGTGCCAGCAGCTCGGTGGGGGGGATGGAGCCCCAGCATTTT. It encodes CASSSVGGMEPQHF.

The CDR3 region has the DNA TGTGCCAGAGCCGGGACTAGCGGTGAGCACCCTTCGTACCAAGAGACCCAGTACTTC. Translation: CARAGTSGEHPSYQETQYF. The rearrangement links TRBV2 to TRBJ2-5; 11 bases fit TRBD2. CDR3 length equals 19 residues. Unmatched junction bases numbered 18, after V lost 9 bases and J lost 0 bases. From germline, CDR1 is SNHLY and CDR2 FYNNEI.

The chain employs TRBV5-1 and TRBJ1-2, with a possible D match to TRBD1 (6 bases). The V gene lost 4 bases and the J gene lost 7 bases, with 20 bases spanning the gap. The CDR3 loop spans 15 amino acids. Germline CDR1 and CDR2: SGHRS and YFSETQ. As DNA, the CDR3 is TGCGCCAGCAGCGGAACCACCGGGACACGAGCTGGCTACACCTTC. Its protein product is CASSGTTGTRAGYTF.

The chain is built from TRBV5-1 and TRBJ2-1; 8 bases map to TRBD1. CDR3 length: 13 residues. V was clipped by 4 bases and J by 6 bases; unmatched bases: 3. The germline gives CDR1 SGHRS, CDR2 YFSETQ. CDR3 sequence: CASSLQGGNEQFF. In DNA, the CDR3 is TGCGCCAGCAGCCTACAGGGGGGCAATGAGCAGTTCTTC.

The V gene is TRBV6-5, the J gene TRBJ1-6; D is possibly TRBD1 (5 bases). The germline V gene has CDR1 MNHEY and CDR2 SVGAGI. The CDR3 consists of 15 residues. Trimming took 7 bases from V and 7 from J, leaving 17 bases between them. CDR3 loop: CASTPGGGVNSPLHF. DNA of the CDR3: TGTGCCAGCACCCCCGGGGGAGGGGTGAATTCACCCCTCCACTTT.

The rearrangement links TRBV3-1 (or the pseudogene TRBV3-2) to TRBJ2-1; TRBD1 matches 8 bases. Germline CDR1 LGHDT, CDR2 YNNKEL (reference sequence). The CDR3 is 16 residues long. V was clipped by 5 bases and J by 5 bases; unmatched bases: 11. This CDR3 is CASSSPIRDRHNEQFF. The CDR3 nucleotides read TGTGCCAGCAGCTCCCCTATTCGGGACAGGCACAATGAGCAGTTCTTC.

The V and J genes are TRBV7-8 and TRBJ1-1; D unclear. The CDR3 has 13 residues. Between the trimmed V and J ends, which lost 1 base and 3 bases, there was a span of 6 bases. From germline, CDR1 is SGHVS and CDR2 FQNEAQ. CDR3 region: CASSLGPYTEAFF. CDR3 sequence (DNA): TGTGCCAGCAGCTTAGGACCCTACACTGAAGCTTTCTTT. Full variable domain (rest looked up from reference TRBV7-8 and TRBJ1-1): GAGVSQSPRYKVAKRGQDVALRCDPISGHVSLFWYQQALGQGPEFLTYFQNEAQLDKSGLPSDRFFAERPEGSVSTLKIQRTQQEDSAVYLCASSLGPYTEAFFGQGTRLTVV.

The rearrangement joins TRBV5-1 to TRBJ2-1; D gene ambiguous. Germline lookup yields CDR1 SGHRS and CDR2 YFSETQ. The CDR3 spans 13 residues. With 3 bases removed from V and 7 bases from J, the gap between germline ends came to 11 bases. The CDR3: CASSSEAVNEQFF. CDR3 nucleotide sequence: TGCGCCAGCAGCTCAGAGGCGGTGAATGAGCAGTTCTTC.

This chain links TRBV6-6 with TRBJ1-5, with no clear D. Trimming stripped 7 bases from V and 1 base from J, with 11 bases between. CDR3 length: 14 residues. Germline assignment: CDR1 MNHNY and CDR2 SVGAGI (reference sequence). The DNA of the CDR3 is TGTGCCAGCACCCTTCGGGAAAGCAATCAGCCCCAGCATTTT. It is translated as CASTLRESNQPQHF.

This clone has just one count. This chain joins TRBV11-2 and TRBJ2-1; TRBD1 or TRBD2 may be the D gene (6 bases each). With 5 bases removed from V and 9 bases from J, the gap between germline ends came to 20 bases. Per the germline V gene, CDR1 is SGHAT and CDR2 is FQNNGV. The CDR3 runs to 15 residues. The CDR3 sequence: CASSLLGGTPGEQFF. In DNA, the CDR3 is TGTGCCAGCAGCCTGTTAGGGGGGACTCCGGGTGAGCAGTTCTTC. Looking up the rest from reference TRBV11-2 and TRBJ2-1 gives the full variable domain: EAGVAQSPRYKIIEKRQSVAFWCNPISGHATLYWYQQILGQGPKLLIQFQNNGVVDDSQLPKDRFSAERLKGVDSTLKIQPAKLEDSAVYLCASSLLGGTPGEQFFGPGTRLTVL.

This clone was recorded only once. This chain links TRBV5-1 with TRBJ2-6; TRBD1 is a possible D gene (6 bases). Looked up from germline, CDR1 is SGHRS and CDR2 is YFSETQ. V was cut by 4 bases and J by 2 bases, with 13 bases left in between. The CDR3 is made up of 16 amino acids. CDR3 sequence: CASSRDTGTGANVLTF. The CDR3 nucleotides read TGCGCCAGCAGCAGGGACACCGGCACTGGGGCCAACGTCCTGACTTTC.

This chain connects TRBV3-1 (or the pseudogene TRBV3-2) to TRBJ1-5; TRBD1 matches at 7 bases. The junction had 2 bases not matched to a gene; V was cut back by 1 base and J by 5 bases. This CDR3 has 14 amino acids. CDR1 is LGHDT, CDR2 YNNKEL, per germline (reference sequence). The CDR3, as DNA: TGTGCCAGCAGCCAAGGGACAGGAGATCAGCCCCAGCATTTT. Its protein is CASSQGTGDQPQHF.

The chain uses TRBV7-2 and TRBJ1-2; D gene unclear. The CDR3 extends over 13 amino acids. CDR1 is SGHTA, CDR2 FQGNSA, per germline. V lost 7 bases and J 6 bases, leaving 15 bases between the germline ends. The CDR3 region has the DNA TGTGCCAGCACCCCGAGGAGGCGGGATGGCTACACCTTC. Amino acid sequence: CASTPRRRDGYTF.

The sample holds a few counts of this clone. This rearrangement joins TRBV7-2 to TRBJ1-5; D unclear. This CDR3 spans 13 amino acids. Trimming removed 1 base at V and 6 bases at J, with 7 bases between. Germline loops: CDR1 SGHTA, CDR2 FQGNSA. CDR3 protein: CASSLGHGQPQHF. CDR3 coding DNA: TGTGCCAGCAGCTTAGGGCACGGTCAGCCCCAGCATTTT.